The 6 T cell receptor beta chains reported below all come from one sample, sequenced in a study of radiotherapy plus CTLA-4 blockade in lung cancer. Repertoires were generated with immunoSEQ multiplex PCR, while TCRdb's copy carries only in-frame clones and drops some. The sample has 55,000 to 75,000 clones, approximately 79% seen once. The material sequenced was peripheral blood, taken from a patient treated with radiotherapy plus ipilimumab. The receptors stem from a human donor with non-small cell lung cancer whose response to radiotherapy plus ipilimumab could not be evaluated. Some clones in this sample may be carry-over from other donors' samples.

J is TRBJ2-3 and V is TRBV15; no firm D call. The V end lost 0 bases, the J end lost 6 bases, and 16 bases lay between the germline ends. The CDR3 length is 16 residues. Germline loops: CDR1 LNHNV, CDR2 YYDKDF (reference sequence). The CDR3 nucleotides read TGTGCCACCAGCAGAGATTCGAGGCGCGGTTCCGATACGCAGTATTTT. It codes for CATSRDSRRGSDTQYF.

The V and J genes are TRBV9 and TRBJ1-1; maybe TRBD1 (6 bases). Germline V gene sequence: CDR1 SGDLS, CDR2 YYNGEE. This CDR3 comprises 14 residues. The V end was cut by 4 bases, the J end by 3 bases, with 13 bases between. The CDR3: CASSPQDSYTEAFF. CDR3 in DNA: TGTGCCAGCAGCCCGCAGGACAGCTACACTGAAGCTTTCTTT. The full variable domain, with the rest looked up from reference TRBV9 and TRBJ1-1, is DSGVTQTPKHLITATGQRVTLRCSPRSGDLSVYWYQQSLDQGLQFLIQYYNGEERAKGNILERFSAQQFPDLHSELNLSSLELGDSALYFCASSPQDSYTEAFFGQGTRLTVV.

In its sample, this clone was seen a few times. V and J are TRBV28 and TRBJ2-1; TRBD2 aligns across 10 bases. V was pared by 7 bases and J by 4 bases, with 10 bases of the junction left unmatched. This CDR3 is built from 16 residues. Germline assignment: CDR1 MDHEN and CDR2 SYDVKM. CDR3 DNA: TGTGCCAGCACCTCCCTAGCGGGGGACCTATACAATGAGCAGTTCTTC. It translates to CASTSLAGDLYNEQFF. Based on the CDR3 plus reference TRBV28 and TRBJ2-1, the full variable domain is DVKVTQSSRYLVKRTGEKVFLECVQDMDHENMFWYRQDPGLGLRLIYFSYDVKMKEKGDIPEGYSVSREKKERFSLILESASTNQTSMYLCASTSLAGDLYNEQFFGPGTRLTVL.

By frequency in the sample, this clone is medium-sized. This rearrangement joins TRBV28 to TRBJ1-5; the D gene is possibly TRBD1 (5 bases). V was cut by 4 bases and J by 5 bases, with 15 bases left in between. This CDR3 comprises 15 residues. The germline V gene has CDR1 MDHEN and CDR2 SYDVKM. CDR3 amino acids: CASSSLGVLDQPQHF. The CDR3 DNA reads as TGTGCCAGCAGTTCCCTAGGGGTTCTCGATCAGCCCCAGCATTTT.

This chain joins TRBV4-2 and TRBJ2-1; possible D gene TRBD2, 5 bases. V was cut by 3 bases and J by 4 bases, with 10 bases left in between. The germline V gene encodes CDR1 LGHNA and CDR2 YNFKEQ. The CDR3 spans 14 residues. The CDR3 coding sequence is TGTGCCAGCAGCCACGGGGTAGGATACAATGAGCAGTTCTTC. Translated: CASSHGVGYNEQFF.

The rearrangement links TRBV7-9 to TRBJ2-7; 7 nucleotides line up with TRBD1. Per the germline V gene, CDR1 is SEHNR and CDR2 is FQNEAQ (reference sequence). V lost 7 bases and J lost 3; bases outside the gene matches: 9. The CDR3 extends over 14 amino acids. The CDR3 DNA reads TGTGCCAGCACCCGGACAGGAGGAGGCTACGAGCAGTACTTC. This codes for CASTRTGGGYEQYF.